The 24 T cell receptor beta chains listed next were all sequenced from one sample in a study of blood T cell repertoires in COVID-19. Some clones are missing from TCRdb's copy, which holds only in-frame ones; the method was immunoSEQ multiplex PCR. This table has roughly 330,000 clones, about 89% appearing once. Specimen: PBMCs or T cells enriched from blood (not recorded which). These receptors were taken from a woman aged 25 to 45 who had recovered from COVID-19.

Here the CDR3 reads CASTGLAAGNEQFF. CDR3 nucleotides: TGTGCCAGCACGGGACTAGCGGCGGGGAATGAGCAGTTCTTC. The chain uses TRBV28 and TRBJ2-1; 11 bases match TRBD2. V gave up 7 bases and J gave up 7 bases; unmatched junction bases: 6. The CDR3 consists of 14 residues. The germline CDR1 and CDR2 sequences are MDHEN and SYDVKM.

This clone was recorded only once. V usage is TRBV5-6 and J usage is TRBJ2-7; D ambiguous. Germline loops: CDR1 SGHDT, CDR2 YYEEEE. Trimming left V 0 bases short and J 3 bases short, with 10 bases between. The CDR3 totals 14 residues. The chain's CDR3 is CASSLARGFYEQYF. Written as DNA, the CDR3 is TGTGCCAGCAGCTTGGCTAGAGGTTTCTACGAGCAGTACTTC.

The J gene is TRBJ1-2, the V gene TRBV15, with D maybe TRBD1 (5 bases). CDR1 and CDR2 from the germline V gene are LNHNV and YYDKDF (reference sequence). The CDR3 has 13 amino acids. Deletions cut 3 bases from V and 8 bases from J, with 13 bases between. CDR3 bases: TGTGCCACCAGCAGTCCTCAGGGTAGGGGCTACACCTTC. Translated, it gives CATSSPQGRGYTF.

The V gene is TRBV3-1 (or the pseudogene TRBV3-2), the J gene TRBJ1-1; no definite D call. Germline CDR1 LGHDT, CDR2 YNNKEL (reference sequence). The CDR3 consists of 13 residues. Trimming pared 2 bases from V and 1 base from J, leaving 5 bases between. CDR3 loop: CASSQIQNTEAFF. The CDR3 region has the DNA TGTGCCAGCAGCCAAATTCAGAACACTGAAGCTTTCTTT.

This clone was picked up a small number of times. The chain combines TRBV28 with TRBJ2-4; possible D gene TRBD2, 5 bases. The CDR3 spans 15 residues. Between the trimmed V and J ends, which lost 2 bases and 6 bases, there was a span of 14 bases. The germline CDR1 and CDR2 sequences are MDHEN and SYDVKM. CDR3 region: CASSLPGNSGNIQYF. CDR3 DNA: TGTGCCAGCAGTTTACCGGGGAATTCAGGAAACATTCAGTACTTC.

The V call is TRBV10-3, the J call TRBJ1-1, with 10 positions matching TRBD1. V shed 6 bases, J shed 3 bases, and the junction held 4 bases outside the gene matches. Germline V gene data show CDR1 as ENHRY and CDR2 as SYGVKD. This CDR3 has 14 amino acids. The CDR3 here is CAIRGDRGDTEAFF. The CDR3 DNA reads TGTGCCATCAGAGGGGACAGGGGCGACACTGAAGCTTTCTTT.

The rearrangement joins TRBV5-1 to TRBJ2-3; 14 bases are shared with TRBD2. V was clipped by 0 bases and J by 5 bases; unmatched bases: 2. CDR1 SGHRS and CDR2 YFSETQ come from the germline V gene. The CDR3 extends over 16 amino acids. The CDR3 nucleotides read TGCGCCAGCAGCTTGGTGACTAGCGGGGGGGTAGATACGCAGTATTTT. Translating it yields CASSLVTSGGVDTQYF.

The rearrangement joins TRBV4-1 to TRBJ1-1; D is uncertain. The V gene lost 0 bases and the J gene lost 3 bases, with 11 bases spanning the gap. In germline, CDR1 is MGHRA, CDR2 YSYEKL. The CDR3 contains 15 residues. The DNA for the CDR3 is TGCGCCAGCAGCCAAGATCCGAGAGTGTACACTGAAGCTTTCTTT. It yields the protein CASSQDPRVYTEAFF.

The chain links TRBV6-5 to TRBJ1-3, with D possibly being TRBD1 (5 bases). V lost 8 bases and J 0 bases, leaving 11 bases between the germline ends. The CDR3 totals 14 residues. Germline CDR1 MNHEY, CDR2 SVGAGI. CDR3 protein: CASGRENSGNTIYF. The CDR3 DNA follows: TGTGCCAGCGGCAGGGAAAACTCTGGAAACACCATATATTTT.

V gene TRBV5-1 combines with J gene TRBJ1-2; D may be TRBD1 (6 bases). Trimming removed 1 base at V and 1 base at J, with 17 bases between. This CDR3 has 17 residues. Germline CDR1 and CDR2: SGHRS and YFSETQ. In nucleotides, the CDR3 is TGCGCCAGCAGCTTGCATTCAGTGACAGGAGGTAACTATGGCTACACCTTC. This sequence encodes CASSLHSVTGGNYGYTF.

This clone was recorded only once. The chain links TRBV28 to TRBJ1-5; D is unclear. CDR1 and CDR2 (germline): MDHEN, SYDVKM. The germline V and J ends were trimmed by 3 bases and 4 bases, with 7 bases remaining between them. CDR3 size: 13 residues. The CDR3 nucleotides read TGTGCCAGCAGTTTGGTGACTAATCAGCCCCAGCATTTT. Translated: CASSLVTNQPQHF.

This chain uses TRBV20-1 with TRBJ1-1; no clear D. The germline V and J ends were trimmed by 4 bases and 12 bases, with 15 bases remaining between them. Germline CDR1 reads DFQATT; CDR2 reads SNEGSKA (reference sequence). The CDR3 spans 11 residues. The CDR3, as DNA: TGCAGTGCTACGGACTACCCGGAGACTTTCTTT. Translating it yields CSATDYPETFF.

The genes are TRBV6-5 and TRBJ2-7; D may be TRBD1 (6 bases). CDR1 and CDR2 from the germline V gene are MNHEY and SVGAGI. The CDR3 spans 16 residues. The V and J ends lost 0 bases and 5 bases respectively, with 17 bases between them. The CDR3 DNA reads as TGTGCCAGCAGTTACTCGATAACCCAGGGGAGCCACGAGCAGTACTTC. Its translation: CASSYSITQGSHEQYF.

The CDR3 nucleotides read TGTGCCAGCAGCCTTAGCAGAGGAGGGGGCGATTCACCCCTCCACTTT. Translation: CASSLSRGGGDSPLHF. The gene calls are TRBV7-9 and TRBJ1-6, with TRBD1 matching over 7 bases. The V and J ends lost 5 bases and 8 bases, in that order; junction bases with no gene match: 12. The CDR3 has 16 residues. Germline lookup yields CDR1 SEHNR and CDR2 FQNEAQ (reference sequence).

J is TRBJ1-1 and V is TRBV6-2 or TRBV6-3; D gene ambiguous. The CDR3 extends over 13 amino acids. The ends were cut back, 2 bases at V and 5 bases at J, with 9 bases in the middle. CDR1 is MNHEY and CDR2 is SVGEGT in the germline V gene. In DNA form, the CDR3 reads TGTGCCAGCAGTTACATGGCAGGAACTGAAGCTTTCTTT. It is translated as CASSYMAGTEAFF.

V usage is TRBV3-1 (or the pseudogene TRBV3-2) and J usage is TRBJ1-4; TRBD1 might be the D (6 bases). CDR3 length equals 16 residues. Germline V gene sequence: CDR1 LGHDT, CDR2 YNNKEL (reference sequence). V shed 0 bases and J shed 8 bases, with 16 bases lying between them. The DNA of the CDR3 is TGTGCCAGCAGCCAAGAAATAGGGGGGGCAAGGGAAAAACTGTTTTTT. Translating gives CASSQEIGGAREKLFF.

The chain carries TRBV5-1 and TRBJ1-3; 8 bases are a match to TRBD1. V shed 2 bases, J shed 6 bases, and the junction held 7 bases outside the gene matches. From germline, CDR1 is SGHRS and CDR2 YFSETQ. The CDR3 spans 15 residues. The CDR3 protein is CASSFLTGDINTIYF. CDR3 bases: TGCGCCAGCAGCTTCCTGACAGGGGATATAAACACCATATATTTT.

The J gene is TRBJ2-7, the V gene TRBV19, with D possibly being TRBD1 (5 bases). The CDR3 extends over 13 amino acids. Trimming removed 1 base at V and 5 bases at J, with 9 bases between. Germline CDR1 LNHDA, CDR2 SQIVND (reference sequence). The CDR3 coding sequence is TGTGCCAGTAGTATAGTAAGGGGCCACGAGCAGTACTTC. Protein product: CASSIVRGHEQYF.

This chain links TRBV6-5 with TRBJ1-2; 8 nucleotides line up with TRBD1. Germline assignment: CDR1 MNHEY and CDR2 SVGAGI. The CDR3 runs 14 residues. With 5 bases clipped from V and 8 bases from J, the junction kept 10 bases outside the gene matches. The CDR3: CASSKDRESGGYTF. The CDR3 nucleotides are TGTGCCAGCAGTAAGGACAGGGAATCGGGAGGCTACACCTTC.

The rearrangement joins TRBV2 to TRBJ1-2; D call uncertain. V gave up 6 bases and J gave up 4 bases, with 9 bases separating them. CDR3 size: 12 residues. Germline CDR1 SNHLY, CDR2 FYNNEI. CDR3 sequence (DNA): TGTGCCAGCAGGGCAGGACTCTATGGCTACACCTTC. This encodes CASRAGLYGYTF.

The genes are TRBV10-2 and TRBJ1-1, with TRBD1 identical over 8 bases. The CDR3 consists of 13 residues. V was clipped by 2 bases and J by 4 bases; unmatched bases: 0. The germline gives CDR1 WSHSY, CDR2 SAAADI. The CDR3 is CASSEDRGTEAFF. CDR3 bases: TGCGCCAGCAGTGAGGACAGGGGCACTGAAGCTTTCTTT.

This clone showed up just once. The rearrangement uses TRBV6-5 and TRBJ2-7; the D gene is possibly TRBD1 (6 bases). The CDR3 runs 13 residues. CDR1 MNHEY and CDR2 SVGAGI come from the germline V gene. Trimming shortened V by 6 bases and J by 5 bases, and 14 bases separated the two germline ends. The CDR3 protein is CASRQGDSHEQYF. In nucleotides, the CDR3 is TGTGCCAGCAGACAGGGAGATAGCCACGAGCAGTACTTC.

V is TRBV3-1 (or the pseudogene TRBV3-2) and J is TRBJ2-2; 7 bases match TRBD2. There are 17 residues in the CDR3. The germline gives CDR1 LGHDT, CDR2 YNNKEL (reference sequence). The junction had 8 bases not matched to a gene; V was cut back by 4 bases and J by 0 bases. The CDR3 DNA is TGTGCCAGCAGCCGACCCTCTAGCGGTTCGAACACCGGGGAGCTGTTTTTT. Protein sequence: CASSRPSSGSNTGELFF.

Comment on this clone: The same CDR3 arises from other DNA sequences in this sample as well. The V and J genes are TRBV27 and TRBJ1-2, with 7 nucleotides matching TRBD1. Germline assignment: CDR1 MNHEY and CDR2 SMNVEV (reference sequence). This CDR3 is built from 14 residues. V shed 2 bases and J 4 bases; nucleotides not matched to a gene: 4. CDR3 nucleotide sequence: TGTGCCAGCAGTTTAAACCGGGACAGCTATGGCTACACCTTC. Translating it yields CASSLNRDSYGYTF.